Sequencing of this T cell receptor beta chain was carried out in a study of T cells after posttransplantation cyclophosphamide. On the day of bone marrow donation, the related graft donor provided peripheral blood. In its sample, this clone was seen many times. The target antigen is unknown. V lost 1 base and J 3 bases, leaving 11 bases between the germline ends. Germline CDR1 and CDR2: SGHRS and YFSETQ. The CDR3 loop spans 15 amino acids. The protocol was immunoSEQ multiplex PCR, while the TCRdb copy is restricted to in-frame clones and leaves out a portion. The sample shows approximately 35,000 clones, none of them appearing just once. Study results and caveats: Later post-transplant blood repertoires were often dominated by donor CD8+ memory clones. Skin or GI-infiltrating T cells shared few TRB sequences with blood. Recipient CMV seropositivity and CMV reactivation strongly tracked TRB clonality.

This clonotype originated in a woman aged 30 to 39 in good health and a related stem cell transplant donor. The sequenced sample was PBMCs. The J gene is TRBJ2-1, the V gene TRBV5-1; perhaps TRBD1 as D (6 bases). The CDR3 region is CASSLSGASYNEQFF. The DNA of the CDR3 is TGCGCCAGCAGCTTGTCAGGGGCCAGCTACAATGAGCAGTTCTTC.